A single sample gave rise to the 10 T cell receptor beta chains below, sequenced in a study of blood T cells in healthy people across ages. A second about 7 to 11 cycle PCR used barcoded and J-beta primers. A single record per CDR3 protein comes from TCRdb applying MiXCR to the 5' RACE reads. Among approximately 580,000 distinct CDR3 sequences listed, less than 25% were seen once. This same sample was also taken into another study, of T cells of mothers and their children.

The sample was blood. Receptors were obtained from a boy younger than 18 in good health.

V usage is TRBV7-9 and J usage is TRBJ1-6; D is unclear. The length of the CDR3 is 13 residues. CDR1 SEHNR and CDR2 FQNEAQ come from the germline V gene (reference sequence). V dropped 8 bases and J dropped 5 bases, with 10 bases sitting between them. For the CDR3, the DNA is TGTGCCAGCGGCGCGCACGATAATTCACCCCTCCACTTT. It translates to CASGAHDNSPLHF.

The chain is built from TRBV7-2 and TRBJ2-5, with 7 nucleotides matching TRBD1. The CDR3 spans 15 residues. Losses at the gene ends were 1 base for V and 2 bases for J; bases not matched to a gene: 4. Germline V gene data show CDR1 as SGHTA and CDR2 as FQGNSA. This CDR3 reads CASSLGQGVQETQYF. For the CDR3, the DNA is TGTGCCAGCAGCTTAGGACAGGGCGTACAAGAGACCCAGTACTTC.

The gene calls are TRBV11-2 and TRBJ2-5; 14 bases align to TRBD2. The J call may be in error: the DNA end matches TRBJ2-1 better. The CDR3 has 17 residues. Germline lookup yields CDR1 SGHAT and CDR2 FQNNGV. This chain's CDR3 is CASSRGLAGGRANEQFF. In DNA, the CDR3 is TGTGCCAGCAGCCGCGGACTAGCGGGAGGAAGGGCCAATGAGCAGTTCTTC.

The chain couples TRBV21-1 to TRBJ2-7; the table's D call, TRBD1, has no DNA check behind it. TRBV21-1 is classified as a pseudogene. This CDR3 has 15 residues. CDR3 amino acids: CASRWTKGKLYEQYF. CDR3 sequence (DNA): TGTGCCAGCAGATGGACAAAAGGGAAGCTCTACGAGCAGTACTTC.

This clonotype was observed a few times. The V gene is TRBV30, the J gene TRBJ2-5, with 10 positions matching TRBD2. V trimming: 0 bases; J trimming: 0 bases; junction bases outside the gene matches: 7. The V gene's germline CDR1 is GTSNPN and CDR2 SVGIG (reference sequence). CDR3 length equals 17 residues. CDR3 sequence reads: CAWSVALAGAYQETQYF. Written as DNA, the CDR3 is TGTGCCTGGAGTGTAGCCCTAGCGGGGGCTTACCAAGAGACCCAGTACTTC. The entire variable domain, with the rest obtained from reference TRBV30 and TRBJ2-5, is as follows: SQTIHQWPATLVQPVGSPLSLECTVEGTSNPNLYWYRQAAGRGLQLLFYSVGIGQISSEVPQNLSASRPQDRQFILSSKKLLLSDSGFYLCAWSVALAGAYQETQYFGPGTRLLVL.

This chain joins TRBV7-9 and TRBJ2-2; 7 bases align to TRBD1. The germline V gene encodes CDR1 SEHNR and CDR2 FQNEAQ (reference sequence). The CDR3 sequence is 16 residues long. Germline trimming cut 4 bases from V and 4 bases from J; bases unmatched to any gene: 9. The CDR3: CASSSWTGGLTGELFF. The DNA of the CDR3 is TGTGCCAGCAGCTCCTGGACAGGAGGTCTCACCGGGGAGCTGTTTTTT. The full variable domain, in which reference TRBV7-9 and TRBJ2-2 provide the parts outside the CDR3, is DTGVSQNPRHKITKRGQNVTFRCDPISEHNRLYWYRQTLGQGPEFLTYFQNEAQLEKSRLLSDRFSAERPKGSFSTLEIQRTEQGDSAMYLCASSSWTGGLTGELFFGEGSRLTVL.

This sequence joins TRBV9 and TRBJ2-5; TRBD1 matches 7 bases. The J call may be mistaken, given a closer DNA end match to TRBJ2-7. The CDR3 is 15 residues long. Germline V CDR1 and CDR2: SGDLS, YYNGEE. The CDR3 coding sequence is TGTGCCAGCAGCGTAGGAGGGACAGAGTCCTACGAGCAGTACTTC. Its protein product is CASSVGGTESYEQYF.

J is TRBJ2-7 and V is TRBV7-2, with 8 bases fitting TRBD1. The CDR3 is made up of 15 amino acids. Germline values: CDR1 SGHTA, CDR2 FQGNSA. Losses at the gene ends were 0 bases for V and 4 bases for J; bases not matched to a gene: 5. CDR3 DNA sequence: TGTGCCAGCAGCTTAGCGTCCACAGGGGGTTACGAGCAGTACTTC. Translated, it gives CASSLASTGGYEQYF.

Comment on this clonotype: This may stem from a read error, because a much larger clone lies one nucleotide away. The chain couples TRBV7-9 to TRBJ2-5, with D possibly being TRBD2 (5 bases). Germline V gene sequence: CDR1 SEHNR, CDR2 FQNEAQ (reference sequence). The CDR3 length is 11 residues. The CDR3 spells CASSFYNERFF. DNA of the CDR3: TGTGCCAGCAGCTTTTACAATGAGCGGTTCTTC.

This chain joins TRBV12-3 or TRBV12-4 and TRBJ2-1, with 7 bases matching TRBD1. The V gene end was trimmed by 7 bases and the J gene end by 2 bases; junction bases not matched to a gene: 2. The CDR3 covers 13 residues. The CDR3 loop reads CASKDRTYNEQFF. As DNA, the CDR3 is TGTGCCAGCAAGGACAGGACCTACAATGAGCAGTTCTTC.